This entry lists 27 T cell receptor beta chains sequenced from one sample in a study of cytomegalovirus exposure and HLA in healthy donors. PCR amplification relied on 60 Vbeta primers (plus 13 Jbeta primers). Here immunoSEQ multiplex PCR was the method, and the copy in TCRdb shows in-frame clones only, minus some. The table includes 150,000 to 200,000 clones, about 84% detected once. Specimen: PBMCs. The receptors here all came from a man aged 18 to 35 in good health and CMV-seronegative.

This clone was seen a single time. This sequence joins TRBV6-4 and TRBJ2-2, with D tentatively TRBD2 (5 bases). The V and J ends lost 4 bases and 2 bases respectively, with 5 bases between them. This CDR3 is built from 13 residues. CDR1 is MRHNA, CDR2 SNTAGT, per germline. The CDR3 DNA reads as TGTGCCAGCAGTGCGGGAAACACCGGGGAGCTGTTTTTT. It specifies CASSAGNTGELFF.

The rearrangement uses TRBV5-1 and TRBJ2-3, with 8 positions matching TRBD1. The CDR3 runs 15 residues. The V and J ends lost 6 bases and 0 bases, in that order; junction bases with no gene match: 6. Germline V lookup: CDR1 SGHRS, CDR2 YFSETQ. CDR3 nucleotides: TGCGCCAGCAAAATGACAGGGGCTAGCACAGATACGCAGTATTTT. It translates to CASKMTGASTDTQYF.

The chain links TRBV5-5 to TRBJ2-5; TRBD1 agrees at 7 bases. Unmatched junction bases numbered 2, after V lost 1 base and J lost 5 bases. The CDR3 covers 13 residues. Per the germline V gene, CDR1 is SGHKS and CDR2 is YYEKEE (reference sequence). CDR3 residues: CASSLTGVETQYF. The DNA for the CDR3 is TGTGCCAGCAGCTTGACAGGGGTGGAGACCCAGTACTTC.

V and J are TRBV7-2 and TRBJ2-1; 8 nucleotides line up with TRBD2. The CDR3 covers 15 residues. The trim removed 4 bases at V and 15 bases at J, leaving 17 bases unmatched. Per germline, CDR1 SGHTA and CDR2 FQGNSA. The CDR3 is CASSWSIVGGAGRFF. In nucleotides, the CDR3 is TGTGCCAGCAGCTGGAGTATAGTCGGGGGGGCCGGGAGGTTCTTC.

This clone appeared a single time. The V call is TRBV5-4, the J call TRBJ1-2; 7 nucleotides line up with TRBD1. The germline gives CDR1 SGHNT, CDR2 YYREEE (reference sequence). The CDR3 is made up of 15 amino acids. The ends lost 8 bases at V and 5 bases at J; junction bases unmatched: 15. For the CDR3, the DNA is TGTGCCAGTTTTTTACCCGGGACAGCGAGATATGGCTACACCTTC. Protein product: CASFLPGTARYGYTF.

This chain links TRBV7-3 with TRBJ2-7; no clear D gene. Germline V CDR1 and CDR2: SGHTA, FQGTGA. The V end lost 5 bases, the J end lost 9 bases, and 14 bases lay between the germline ends. The CDR3 runs 12 residues. The DNA for the CDR3 is TGTGCCAGCAGCCAACCCGGCCCAGGGCAGTACTTC. Residues: CASSQPGPGQYF.

In nucleotides, the CDR3 is TGTGCCAGCAGTTCGTATAGCAATCAGCCCCAGCATTTT. Translating it yields CASSSYSNQPQHF. The rearrangement uses TRBV27 and TRBJ1-5, with unresolved D. Trimming cost V 4 bases and J 0 bases, with 4 bases left between them. The V gene's germline CDR1 is MNHEY and CDR2 SMNVEV (reference sequence). The CDR3 has 13 amino acids.

The rearrangement joins TRBV6-5 to TRBJ1-5, with D tentatively TRBD1 (6 bases). The germline gives CDR1 MNHEY, CDR2 SVGAGI. V lost 6 bases and J 5 bases, leaving 11 bases between the germline ends. The CDR3 runs to 13 residues. The CDR3 DNA sequence: TGTGCCAGCAGGGACAGAGGGGATCAGCCCCAGCATTTT. Its protein product is CASRDRGDQPQHF.

In its sample, this clone was seen a few times. The V gene is TRBV27, the J gene TRBJ1-1; 10 nucleotides line up with TRBD1. V trimming: 5 bases; J trimming: 7 bases; junction bases outside the gene matches: 4. CDR3 size: 13 residues. Per the germline V gene, CDR1 is MNHEY and CDR2 is SMNVEV (reference sequence). The chain's CDR3 is CASSDRGLSEAFF. The CDR3 nucleotides are TGTGCCAGCAGTGACAGGGGGCTGAGTGAAGCTTTCTTT.

The chain couples TRBV18 to TRBJ1-5, with D possibly being TRBD1 (5 bases). The CDR3 contains 14 residues. Deletions cut 1 base from V and 7 bases from J, with 11 bases between. Per germline, CDR1 KGHSH and CDR2 LQKENI. The CDR3 loop is CASSPQGREQPQHF. The CDR3 nucleotides are TGTGCCAGCTCACCACAGGGACGGGAGCAGCCCCAGCATTTT. The variable domain in full, completed from reference TRBV18 and TRBJ1-5, reads NAGVMQNPRHLVRRRGQEARLRCSPMKGHSHVYWYRQLPEEGLKFMVYLQKENIIDESGMPKERFSAEFPKEGPSILRIQQVVRGDSAAYFCASSPQGREQPQHFGDGTRLSIL.

The V call is TRBV11-3, the J call TRBJ2-7; TRBD2 agrees at 10 bases. The V and J ends lost 1 base and 0 bases, in that order; junction bases with no gene match: 0. The CDR3 sequence is 15 residues long. CDR1 is SGHNT and CDR2 is YENEEA in the germline V gene. The CDR3 is CASSLGLAGSYEQYF. As DNA, the CDR3 is TGTGCCAGCAGCTTAGGACTAGCGGGCTCCTACGAGCAGTACTTC.

This chain uses TRBV2 with TRBJ2-3; D gene ambiguous. Looked up from germline, CDR1 is SNHLY and CDR2 is FYNNEI. Between the trimmed V and J ends, which lost 8 bases and 4 bases, there was a span of 4 bases. The CDR3 is 10 amino acids. Written as DNA, the CDR3 is TGTGCCAGCCTTTCAGATACGCAGTATTTT. Amino acid sequence: CASLSDTQYF.

V and J are TRBV11-2 and TRBJ2-3; 7 nucleotides align to TRBD1. Trimming took 3 bases from V and 2 from J; bases not matched to a gene: 5. The germline CDR1 and CDR2 sequences are SGHAT and FQNNGV. The CDR3 totals 15 residues. The CDR3 DNA is TGTGCCAGCAGCTTCCGGAAGGGGGCCACAGATACGCAGTATTTT. Its translation is CASSFRKGATDTQYF.

The CDR3: CASSVAAANYGYTF. The CDR3 DNA reads as TGTGCCAGCAGCGTAGCTGCAGCTAACTATGGCTACACCTTC. The gene calls are TRBV9 and TRBJ1-2, with D uncertain. Germline V lookup: CDR1 SGDLS, CDR2 YYNGEE. The CDR3 consists of 14 residues. V dropped 0 bases and J dropped 0 bases, with 6 bases sitting between them.

The J gene is TRBJ2-2, the V gene TRBV27; possible D gene TRBD2, 5 bases. This CDR3 is built from 15 residues. Trimming stripped 2 bases from V and 2 bases from J, with 9 bases between. From germline, CDR1 is MNHEY and CDR2 SMNVEV (reference sequence). CDR3 in amino acids: CASSLGLANTGELFF. The CDR3 bases are TGTGCCAGCAGTTTAGGCCTAGCTAACACCGGGGAGCTGTTTTTT.

This sequence joins TRBV4-1 and TRBJ1-6, with 10 bases aligning to TRBD1. CDR1 and CDR2 from the germline V gene are MGHRA and YSYEKL. The CDR3 is 18 amino acids. With V trimmed by 1 base and J by 8 bases, 11 bases remained unmatched. CDR3 bases: TGCGCCAGCAGCCAAGGACAGGGGGCAGGTTGGATCTATTCACCCCTCCACTTT. Translation gives CASSQGQGAGWIYSPLHF.

The genes are TRBV10-3 and TRBJ1-6, with a possible D match to TRBD1 (5 bases). Per the germline V gene, CDR1 is ENHRY and CDR2 is SYGVKD. V was cut by 10 bases and J by 7 bases, with 17 bases left in between. CDR3 length equals 14 residues. This CDR3 reads CATLQGLSNSPLHF. CDR3 sequence (DNA): TGTGCCACCCTTCAGGGACTCAGCAATTCACCCCTCCACTTT.

The chain links TRBV2 to TRBJ1-2, with D perhaps matching TRBD1 (6 bases). Looked up from germline, CDR1 is SNHLY and CDR2 is FYNNEI. V was cut by 11 bases and J by 6 bases, with 16 bases left in between. The CDR3 is made up of 12 amino acids. This chain's CDR3 is CAGGGGVDGYTF. The DNA for the CDR3 is TGTGCCGGAGGGGGAGGGGTTGATGGCTACACCTTC.

The chain uses TRBV7-3 and TRBJ2-2, with 9 bases aligning to TRBD2. The CDR3 has 16 residues. The V gene end was trimmed by 5 bases and the J gene end by 5 bases; junction bases not matched to a gene: 9. Looked up from germline, CDR1 is SGHTA and CDR2 is FQGTGA. In DNA form, the CDR3 reads TGTGCCAGCAGCGCAATGGGCGGGAGGGGGACCGGGGAGCTGTTTTTT. This codes for CASSAMGGRGTGELFF.

This chain uses TRBV25-1 with TRBJ2-2; D call uncertain. The CDR3 length is 12 residues. Trimming removed 8 bases at V and 5 bases at J, with 9 bases between. Germline-derived CDR1 and CDR2 are MGHDK and SYGVNS. The CDR3 bases are TGTGCCAGCGCCCTAGAAACCGGGGAGCTGTTTTTT. It codes for CASALETGELFF.

This clone was observed once. This chain joins TRBV28 and TRBJ2-2; 7 bases map to TRBD1. After removal of 0 bases from V and 1 base from J, the junction contained 2 bases not matched to a gene. Germline V gives CDR1 MDHEN, CDR2 SYDVKM. The CDR3 is 16 amino acids. CDR3 region: CASSLWGQKNTGELFF. CDR3 in DNA: TGTGCCAGCAGTTTATGGGGACAGAAGAACACCGGGGAGCTGTTTTTT. Variable domain in full (rest from reference TRBV28 and TRBJ2-2): DVKVTQSSRYLVKRTGEKVFLECVQDMDHENMFWYRQDPGLGLRLIYFSYDVKMKEKGDIPEGYSVSREKKERFSLILESASTNQTSMYLCASSLWGQKNTGELFFGEGSRLTVL.

Only one count was recorded for this clone. CDR3: CASSSQPRTGPDTQYF. The CDR3 coding sequence is TGTGCCAGCAGCTCCCAACCCCGGACAGGGCCAGATACGCAGTATTTT. The chain combines TRBV7-2 with TRBJ2-3, with 8 bases fitting TRBD1. The V segment lost 4 bases and the J segment 4 bases; nucleotides outside the gene matches: 10. The CDR3 has 16 amino acids. Germline V gene data show CDR1 as SGHTA and CDR2 as FQGNSA.

The genes are TRBV11-2 and TRBJ2-7, with 9 bases lining up with TRBD2. The CDR3 runs to 16 residues. J gave up 3 bases and V 5 bases, and 11 bases lay outside the gene matches. The germline gives CDR1 SGHAT, CDR2 FQNNGV. The chain's CDR3 is CASSQTAGLAYYEQYF. The CDR3 DNA is TGTGCCAGCAGCCAAACAGCGGGACTAGCCTACTACGAGCAGTACTTC. The full variable domain, with the rest looked up from reference TRBV11-2 and TRBJ2-7, is EAGVAQSPRYKIIEKRQSVAFWCNPISGHATLYWYQQILGQGPKLLIQFQNNGVVDDSQLPKDRFSAERLKGVDSTLKIQPAKLEDSAVYLCASSQTAGLAYYEQYFGPGTRLTVT.

The chain recombines TRBV5-4 with TRBJ2-5; maybe TRBD2 (6 bases). The J call may be faulty, since TRBJ2-7 better matches the DNA end. The CDR3 consists of 16 residues. Germline loops: CDR1 SGHNT, CDR2 YYREEE (reference sequence). As DNA, the CDR3 is TGTGCCAGCAGCTCCACGACTAGACTTGGGTCCTACGAGCAGTACTTC. It is translated as CASSSTTRLGSYEQYF.

The V and J genes are TRBV7-2 and TRBJ2-2; D possibly corresponds to TRBD1 (6 bases). Between the trimmed V and J ends, which lost 2 bases and 4 bases, there was a span of 8 bases. Germline-derived CDR1 and CDR2 are SGHTA and FQGNSA. The CDR3 is made up of 14 amino acids. The CDR3 region has the DNA TGTGCCAGCAGCTTACTCAGGGGCACCGGGGAGCTGTTTTTT. Protein: CASSLLRGTGELFF. Based on the CDR3 plus reference TRBV7-2 and TRBJ2-2, the full variable domain is GAGVSQSPSNKVTEKGKDVELRCDPISGHTALYWYRQSLGQGLEFLIYFQGNSAPDKSGLPSDRFSAERTGGSVSTLTIQRTQQEDSAVYLCASSLLRGTGELFFGEGSRLTVL.

The chain recombines TRBV4-1 with TRBJ1-5; perhaps TRBD1 as D (6 bases). The CDR3 contains 14 residues. Trimming removed 4 bases from V and 4 bases from J, with 11 bases in between. Germline CDR1 is MGHRA and CDR2 is YSYEKL. The CDR3 sequence is CASSRNQGNQPQHF. DNA of the CDR3: TGCGCCAGCAGCCGAAACCAGGGGAATCAGCCCCAGCATTTT.

The genes are TRBV7-6 and TRBJ2-2; 11 nucleotides align to TRBD2. CDR3 length: 19 amino acids. V lost 1 base, J lost 1 base, and 8 bases stayed unmatched. Germline V lookup: CDR1 SGHVS, CDR2 FNYEAQ. The CDR3 nucleotides read TGTGCCAGCAGCTTAGAGGCTAGCGGGAGGCCGAAGAACACCGGGGAGCTGTTTTTT. Its translation: CASSLEASGRPKNTGELFF.